This record looks at one TCR beta chain sequence and its context. Its cognate antigen is unknown. This record belongs to a study of cytomegalovirus exposure and HLA in healthy donors. Amplification used 60 Vbeta primers and 13 Jbeta primers. Generated by immunoSEQ multiplex PCR, the TCRdb table keeps only in-frame clones and is missing some. The sample includes about 170,000 clones, more than 70% of them seen just once. Per germline, CDR1 MNHEY and CDR2 SVGAGI. J gave up 3 bases and V 6 bases, and 5 bases lay outside the gene matches. This CDR3 is built from 14 residues. Regarding the study as a whole: There were some public TCRs occurring in many donors, but most TCR sequences were rare. In a later analysis, V- and J-gene trimming of beta chains associated with a DCLRE1C missense variant, replicated independently.

The genes are TRBV6-5 and TRBJ2-5; 9 bases align to TRBD2. The TCR comes from a girl under 18 in good health and CMV-seronegative. Sequenced material: PBMCs. The CDR3 reads CASRERGDEETQYF. The CDR3 DNA is TGTGCCAGCAGGGAGCGGGGGGATGAAGAGACCCAGTACTTC.